A single TCR beta chain is shown here with its context. TCRdb used MiXCR to reprocess the RT-PCR reads, holding one entry per CDR3 protein. Of 550,000 to 800,000 distinct CDR3 sequences listed, approximately 15% are singletons. The sample belongs to a study of response to subunit inactivated influenza vaccine. The length of the CDR3 is 16 residues. Germline V CDR1 and CDR2: SEHNR, FQNEAQ (reference sequence). Germline trimming cut 5 bases from V and 8 bases from J; bases unmatched to any gene: 12. This receptor was identified in a man in his fifties or sixties who received an inactivated influenza vaccine. This chain uses TRBV7-9 with TRBJ2-1; 10 nucleotides match TRBD1. Sequenced material: PBMCs from blood, taken 14 days before vaccination. The CDR3 here is CASSLSGTGVRHEQFF. DNA for the CDR3: TGTGCCAGCAGCCTATCCGGGACAGGGGTACGGCATGAGCAGTTCTTC.